The rows below give T cell receptor beta chains drawn from one sample of a study of CD8+ T cells in alopecia areata. Profiling relied on immunoSEQ multiplex PCR, and the TCRdb table lists in-frame clones only, not all of them. Among 75,000 to 100,000 clones listed, about 40% were seen once. The sequenced sample was CD4+ T cells sorted from blood. All receptors derive from a human donor with alopecia areata. Both conserved end residues are part of each CDR3. D genes are given only for firm matches. Clone size, where shown, is once, few, many, or a class for clones that have expanded.

clone_size,j_call,d_call,v_call,cdr3_aa,cdr3_nt
.,TRBJ1-5,.,TRBV9,CASSRDGYSNQPQHF,TGTGCCAGCAGCCGGGACGGCTATAGCAATCAGCCCCAGCATTTT
.,TRBJ2-3,TRBD2,TRBV5-1,CASNLLAGDTDTQYF,TGCGCCAGCAACCTACTAGCGGGGGATACAGATACGCAGTATTTT
.,TRBJ2-5,.,TRBV30,CAWSLGYQETQYF,TGTGCCTGGAGCCTAGGGTACCAAGAGACCCAGTACTTC
.,TRBJ1-5,.,TRBV29-1,CSVEESRGQPQHF,TGCAGCGTTGAAGAAAGCAGGGGTCAGCCCCAGCATTTT
.,TRBJ2-2,TRBD1,TRBV29-1,CSAAGQGDTGELFF,TGCAGCGCCGCGGGACAGGGCGACACCGGGGAGCTGTTTTTT
few,TRBJ2-7,.,TRBV28,CASSASASYEQYF,TGTGCCAGCAGTGCCTCGGCCTCCTACGAGCAGTACTTC
.,TRBJ1-4,TRBD1,TRBV28,CASCVGTGASTNEKLFF,TGTGCCAGCTGCGTCGGGACAGGGGCCTCTACTAATGAAAAACTGTTTTTT
few,TRBJ2-3,.,TRBV28,CASTTGGSNTQYF,TGTGCCAGCACCACGGGCGGATCTAATACGCAGTATTTT
once,TRBJ1-1,.,TRBV30,CAQDGQGRGGLNTEAFF,TGTGCCCAAGACGGCCAGGGTCGGGGGGGTCTGAACACTGAAGCTTTCTTT
few,TRBJ2-7,.,TRBV28,CASTDGGSRYEQYF,TGTGCCAGCACCGATGGAGGGAGCCGGTACGAGCAGTACTTC
few,TRBJ2-1,TRBD2,TRBV19,CASREDSGGAYNEQFF,TGTGCCAGCAGGGAGGATAGCGGGGGGGCCTACAATGAGCAGTTCTTC
.,TRBJ2-1,TRBD2,TRBV4-1,CASSQFQWREGGDDEQFF,TGCGCCAGCAGCCAATTTCAATGGCGGGAGGGGGGCGATGATGAGCAGTTCTTC
.,TRBJ2-7,.,TRBV30,CAWSRDKYYEQYF,TGTGCCTGGAGTCGCGACAAATACTACGAGCAGTACTTC
few,TRBJ1-1,.,TRBV29-1,CSVERRQNTEAFF,TGCAGCGTTGAGCGGAGGCAGAACACTGAAGCTTTCTTT
.,TRBJ2-1,.,TRBV27,CASSIQGYNEQFF,TGTGCCAGCAGTATCCAGGGCTACAATGAGCAGTTCTTC
.,TRBJ2-1,.,TRBV29-1,CSVEELAGGNEQFF,TGCAGCGTTGAAGAGTTGGCAGGGGGGAATGAGCAGTTCTTC
few,TRBJ1-3,TRBD1,TRBV28,CASTQSGTGSLGTIYF,TGTGCCAGCACCCAATCCGGGACAGGGAGTCTTGGCACCATATATTTT